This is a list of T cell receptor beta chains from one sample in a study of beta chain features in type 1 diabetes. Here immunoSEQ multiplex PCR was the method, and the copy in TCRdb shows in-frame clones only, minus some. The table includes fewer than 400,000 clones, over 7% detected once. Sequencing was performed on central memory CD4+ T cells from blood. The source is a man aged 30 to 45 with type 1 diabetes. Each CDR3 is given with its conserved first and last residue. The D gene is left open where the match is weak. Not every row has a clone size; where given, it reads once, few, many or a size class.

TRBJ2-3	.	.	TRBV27	TGTGCCAGCTCTAGCGTTGTTACAGATACGCAGTATTTT	CASSSVVTDTQYF
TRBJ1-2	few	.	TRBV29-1	TGCAGCGTTTTTATCCTGGAGGGCTACACCTTC	CSVFILEGYTF
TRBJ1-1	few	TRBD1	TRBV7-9	TGTGCCAGCAGCTCACAGGGGGCTCAAAACGCTGAAGCTTTCTTT	CASSSQGAQNAEAFF
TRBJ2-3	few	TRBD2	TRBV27	TGTGCCAGCAGTTTACGGCGGGGGGGGTCCAGCACAGATACGCAGTATTTT	CASSLRRGGSSTDTQYF
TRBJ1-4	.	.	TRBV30	TGTGCCTGGAGGCAGGGGTTCACTAATGAAAAACTGTTTTTT	CAWRQGFTNEKLFF
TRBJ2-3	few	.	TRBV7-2	TGTGCCAGCAGCTCGAGCACAGATACGCAGTATTTT	CASSSSTDTQYF
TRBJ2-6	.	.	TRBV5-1	TGCGCCAGCAGCTTGGTCGGGTCTGGGGCCAACGTCCTGACTTTC	CASSLVGSGANVLTF
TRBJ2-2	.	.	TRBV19	TGTGCCAGTAGTATGCAGGGCACCGGGGAGCTGTTTTTT	CASSMQGTGELFF
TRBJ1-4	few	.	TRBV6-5	TGTGCCAGCAAAGGGATGGCCCTGAGGGAAAAACTGTTTTTT	CASKGMALREKLFF
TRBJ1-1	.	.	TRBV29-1	TGCAGCGTTGATAGGGGACGGAACACTGAAGCTTTCTTT	CSVDRGRNTEAFF
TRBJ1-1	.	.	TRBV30	TGTGCCCGGCGCGGGGGTTCCCAAGCTTTCTTT	CARRGGSQAFF
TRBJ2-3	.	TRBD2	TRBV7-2	TGTGCCAGCAGCCCGAGCGGGGGGGCGTGGGATACGCAGTATTTT	CASSPSGGAWDTQYF
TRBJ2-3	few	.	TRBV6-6	TGTGCCAGCAGTTACCTCAGCACAGATACGCAGTATTTT	CASSYLSTDTQYF
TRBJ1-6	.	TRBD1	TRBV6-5	TGTGCCAGCAGGGGGACAGGGGGCCTTTCACCCCTCCACTTT	CASRGTGGLSPLHF
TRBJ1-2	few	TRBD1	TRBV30	TGTGCCTGGAGTGGCCCGACAGGGCTTCAGGGCTACACCTTC	CAWSGPTGLQGYTF
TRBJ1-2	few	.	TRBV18	TGTGCCAGCTCACCACCGGATCAAGGTTTTGGTGGCTATGGCTACACCTTC	CASSPPDQGFGGYGYTF
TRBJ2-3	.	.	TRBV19	TGTGCCAGTAGTTGGGCCAGAGAAGATACGCAGTATTTT	CASSWAREDTQYF
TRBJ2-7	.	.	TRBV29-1	TGCAGTATACAGGACTACGAGCAGTACTTC	CSIQDYEQYF
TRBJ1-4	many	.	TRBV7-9	TGTGCCAGCAGCATCGACATGACAGCTTTAAACCGAGAACTGTTTTTT	CASSIDMTALNRELFF
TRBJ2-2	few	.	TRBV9	TGTGCCAGCAGCCCCCCCGGGGGTACCGGGGAGCTGTTTTTT	CASSPPGGTGELFF
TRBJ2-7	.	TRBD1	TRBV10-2	TGCGCCAGCAGTAGCCCCGGGACAGCAGTCTACGAGCAGTACTTC	CASSSPGTAVYEQYF
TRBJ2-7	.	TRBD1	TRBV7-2	TGTGCCAGCAGCCAGAATACAGGGGGCGCGGCCGAGCAGTACTTC	CASSQNTGGAAEQYF
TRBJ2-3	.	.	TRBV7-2	TGTGCCAGCAGCTTATTGGGGGGTCGAGTAGATACGCAGTATTTT	CASSLLGGRVDTQYF
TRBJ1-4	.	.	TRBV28	TGTGCCAGCACCCATCGAGGACGGAGAACTTATGAAAAACTGTTTTTT	CASTHRGRRTYEKLFF
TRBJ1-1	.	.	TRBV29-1	TGCAGCGTTGGGCGGCAGGACAACACTGAAGCTTTCTTT	CSVGRQDNTEAFF
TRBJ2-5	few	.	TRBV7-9	TGTGCCACGATGGGCAGGGAAGAGACCCAGTACTTC	CATMGREETQYF
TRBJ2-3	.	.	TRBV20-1	TGCAGTGCTAGATGGCAGGGCACGCAGTATTTT	CSARWQGTQYF
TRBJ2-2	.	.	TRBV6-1	TGTGCCAGCCACGAGGAATTGAGCGGCACCGGGGAGCTGTTTTTT	CASHEELSGTGELFF
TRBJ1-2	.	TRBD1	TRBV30	TGTGCCTCAGACAGGGGCTATGGCTACACCTTC	CASDRGYGYTF
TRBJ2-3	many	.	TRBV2	TGTGCCAGCGAGCGCGGGGACACAGATACGCAGTATTTT	CASERGDTDTQYF
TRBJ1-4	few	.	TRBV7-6	TGTGCCAGCAGCTTAGGTGTGACAGACCATGAAAAACTGTTTTTT	CASSLGVTDHEKLFF
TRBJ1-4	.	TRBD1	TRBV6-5	TGTGCCAGCACTACGAGGGACAGGCATAATGAAAAACTGTTTTTT	CASTTRDRHNEKLFF
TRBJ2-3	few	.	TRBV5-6	TGTGCCAGCAGCTTAGGGTACACTCACACAGATACGCAGTATTTT	CASSLGYTHTDTQYF